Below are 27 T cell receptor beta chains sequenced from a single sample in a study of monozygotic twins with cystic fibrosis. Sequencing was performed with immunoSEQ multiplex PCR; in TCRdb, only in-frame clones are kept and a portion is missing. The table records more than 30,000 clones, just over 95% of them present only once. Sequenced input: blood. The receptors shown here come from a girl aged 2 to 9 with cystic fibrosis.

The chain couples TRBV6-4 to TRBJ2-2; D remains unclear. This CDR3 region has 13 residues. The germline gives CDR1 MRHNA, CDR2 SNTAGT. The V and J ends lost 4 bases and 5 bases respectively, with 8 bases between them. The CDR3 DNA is TGTGCCAGCAGTGCAATAGGGACCGGGGAGCTGTTTTTT. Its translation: CASSAIGTGELFF.

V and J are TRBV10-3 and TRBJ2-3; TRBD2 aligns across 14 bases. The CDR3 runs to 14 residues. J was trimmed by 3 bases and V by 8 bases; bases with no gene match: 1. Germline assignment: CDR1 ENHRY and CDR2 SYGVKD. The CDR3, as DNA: TGTGCCATCGGACTAGCGGGAGGAACAGATACGCAGTATTTT. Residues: CAIGLAGGTDTQYF.

CDR3 sequence: CASSDTGLALNTQYF. DNA of the CDR3: TGTGCCAGCAGTGACACGGGACTAGCGTTAAATACGCAGTATTTT. The V and J genes are TRBV2 and TRBJ2-3, with TRBD2 identical over 10 bases. Germline V gives CDR1 SNHLY, CDR2 FYNNEI. This CDR3 has 15 residues. Trimming at V came to 3 bases and at J to 7 bases, leaving 7 bases not matched to a gene.

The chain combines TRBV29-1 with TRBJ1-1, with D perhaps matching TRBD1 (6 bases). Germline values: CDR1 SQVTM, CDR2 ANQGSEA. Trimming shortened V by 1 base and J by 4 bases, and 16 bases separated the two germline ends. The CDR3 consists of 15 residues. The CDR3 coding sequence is TGCAGCGTTGAAGGGGCCGTCTCCAGGGGCACTGAAGCTTTCTTT. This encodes CSVEGAVSRGTEAFF.

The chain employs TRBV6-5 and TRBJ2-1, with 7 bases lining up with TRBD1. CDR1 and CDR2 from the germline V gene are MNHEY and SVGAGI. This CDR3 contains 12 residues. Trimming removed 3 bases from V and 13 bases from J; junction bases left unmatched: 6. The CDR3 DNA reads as TGTGCCAGCAGTTATGAGGGGGCCTATCAGTTCTTC. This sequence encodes CASSYEGAYQFF.

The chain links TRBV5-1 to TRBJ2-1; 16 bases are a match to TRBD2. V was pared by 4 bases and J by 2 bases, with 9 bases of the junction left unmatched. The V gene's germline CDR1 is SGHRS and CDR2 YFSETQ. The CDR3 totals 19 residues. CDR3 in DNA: TGCGCCAGCAGCGTGGGACTAGCGGGAGGGCTCTTCGCCTACAATGAGCAGTTCTTC. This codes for CASSVGLAGGLFAYNEQFF.

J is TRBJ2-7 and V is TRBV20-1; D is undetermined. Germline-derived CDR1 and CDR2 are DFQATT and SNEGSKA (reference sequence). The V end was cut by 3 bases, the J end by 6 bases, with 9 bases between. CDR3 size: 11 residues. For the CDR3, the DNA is TGCAGTGCTAGGGGATCTCCCGAGCAGTACTTC. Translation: CSARGSPEQYF.

CDR3 region: CASTDWGAGETQYF. CDR3 coding DNA: TGTGCCAGCACCGATTGGGGGGCGGGCGAGACCCAGTACTTC. The V and J genes are TRBV28 and TRBJ2-5, with D perhaps TRBD1 or TRBD2 (6 bases each). Germline lookup yields CDR1 MDHEN and CDR2 SYDVKM. V lost 7 bases to trimming and J lost 5 bases, with 17 bases between them. The CDR3 has 14 amino acids.

CDR3 nucleotides: TGTGCCAGCAGCCGTGACTATAGCACGCGGTACGAGCAGTACTTC. This codes for CASSRDYSTRYEQYF. This chain connects TRBV5-8 to TRBJ2-7; weak D call: TRBD2 (5 bases). The CDR3 has 15 residues. V was pared by 4 bases and J by 4 bases, with 18 bases between. Germline CDR1 SGHTS, CDR2 YDEGEE. Together with reference TRBV5-8 and TRBJ2-7, the CDR3 gives the full variable domain: EAGVTQSPTHLIKTRGQQATLRCSPISGHTSVYWYQQALGLGLQFLLWYDEGEERNRGNFPPRFSGRQFPNYSSELNVNALELEDSALYLCASSRDYSTRYEQYFGPGTRLTVT.

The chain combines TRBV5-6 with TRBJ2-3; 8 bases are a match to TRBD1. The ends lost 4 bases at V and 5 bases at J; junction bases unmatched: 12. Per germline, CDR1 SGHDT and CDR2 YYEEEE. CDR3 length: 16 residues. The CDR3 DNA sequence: TGTGCCAGCAGCCGCGACAGGGGACTGCTAGGAGATACGCAGTATTTT. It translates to CASSRDRGLLGDTQYF.

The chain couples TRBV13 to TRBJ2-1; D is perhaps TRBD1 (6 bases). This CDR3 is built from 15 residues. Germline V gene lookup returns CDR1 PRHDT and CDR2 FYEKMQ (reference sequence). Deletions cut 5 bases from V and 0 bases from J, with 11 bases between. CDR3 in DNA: TGTGCCAGCAGCACTGACAGGTACTCCTACAATGAGCAGTTCTTC. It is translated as CASSTDRYSYNEQFF.

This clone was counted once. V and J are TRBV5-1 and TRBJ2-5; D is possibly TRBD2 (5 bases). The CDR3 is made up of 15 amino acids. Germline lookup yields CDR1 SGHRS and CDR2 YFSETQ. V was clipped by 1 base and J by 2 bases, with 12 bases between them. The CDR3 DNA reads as TGCGCCAGCAGCTTGCAGCGGTTAGGACAAGAGACCCAGTACTTC. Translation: CASSLQRLGQETQYF.

The CDR3 sequence: CASSQGQVLDQPQHF. The CDR3 DNA sequence: TGTGCCAGCAGCCAAGGACAGGTACTCGATCAGCCCCAGCATTTT. This chain links TRBV4-2 with TRBJ1-5; D may be TRBD1 (6 bases). The CDR3 consists of 15 residues. V lost 1 base and J 5 bases, leaving 12 bases between the germline ends. Germline CDR1 reads LGHNA; CDR2 reads YNFKEQ.

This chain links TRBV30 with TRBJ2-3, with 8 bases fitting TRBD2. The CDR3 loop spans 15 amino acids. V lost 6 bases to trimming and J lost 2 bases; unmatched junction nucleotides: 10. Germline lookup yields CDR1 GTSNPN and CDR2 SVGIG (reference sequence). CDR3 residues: CACSLGGGITDTQYF. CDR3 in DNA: TGTGCCTGTTCCCTCGGGGGGGGGATCACAGATACGCAGTATTTT.

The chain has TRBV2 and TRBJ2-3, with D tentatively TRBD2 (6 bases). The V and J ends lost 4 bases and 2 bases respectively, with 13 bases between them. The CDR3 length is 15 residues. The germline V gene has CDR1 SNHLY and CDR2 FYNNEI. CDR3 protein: CASSVGAGPTDTQYF. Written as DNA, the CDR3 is TGTGCCAGCAGTGTCGGAGCGGGCCCCACAGATACGCAGTATTTT.

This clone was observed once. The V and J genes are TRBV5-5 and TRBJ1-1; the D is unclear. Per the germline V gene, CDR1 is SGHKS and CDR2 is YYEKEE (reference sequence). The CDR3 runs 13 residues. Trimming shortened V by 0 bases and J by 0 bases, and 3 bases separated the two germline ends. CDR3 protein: CASSLALNTEAFF. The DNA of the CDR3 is TGTGCCAGCAGCTTGGCATTGAACACTGAAGCTTTCTTT.

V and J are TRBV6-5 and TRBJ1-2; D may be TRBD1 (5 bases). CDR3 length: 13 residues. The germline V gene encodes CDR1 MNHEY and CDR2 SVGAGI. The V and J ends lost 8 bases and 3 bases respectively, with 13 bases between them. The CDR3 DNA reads TGTGCCAGCTCATCCCCGGGGGACTATGGCTACACCTTC. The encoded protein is CASSSPGDYGYTF.

The CDR3 here is CASRPTGVVSEQYF. CDR3 nucleotide sequence: TGTGCCAGCAGACCCACAGGGGTCGTGAGTGAGCAGTACTTC. The chain couples TRBV6-5 to TRBJ2-7; 7 bases line up with TRBD1. The CDR3 length is 14 residues. Germline CDR1 MNHEY, CDR2 SVGAGI. V lost 6 bases, J lost 7 bases, and 12 bases stayed unmatched.

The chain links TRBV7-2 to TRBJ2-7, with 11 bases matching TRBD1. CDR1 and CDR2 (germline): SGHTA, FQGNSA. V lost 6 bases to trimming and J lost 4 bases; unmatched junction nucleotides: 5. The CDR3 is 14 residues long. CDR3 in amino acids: CASRAGTGGYEQYF. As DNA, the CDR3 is TGTGCCAGCAGAGCCGGGACAGGGGGATACGAGCAGTACTTC.

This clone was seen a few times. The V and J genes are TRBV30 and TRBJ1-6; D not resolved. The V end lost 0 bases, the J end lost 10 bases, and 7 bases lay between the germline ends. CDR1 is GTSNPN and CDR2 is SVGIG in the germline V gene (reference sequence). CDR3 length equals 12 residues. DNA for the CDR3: TGTGCCTGGAGTGTAGGGCAATCACCCCTCCACTTT. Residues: CAWSVGQSPLHF.

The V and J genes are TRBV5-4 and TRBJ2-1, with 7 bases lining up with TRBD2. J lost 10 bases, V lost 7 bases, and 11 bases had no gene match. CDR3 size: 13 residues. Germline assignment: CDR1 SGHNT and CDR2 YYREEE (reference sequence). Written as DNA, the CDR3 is TGTGCCAGCTTGACTCTAGCGGAGGGGGAGCAGTTCTTC. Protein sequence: CASLTLAEGEQFF. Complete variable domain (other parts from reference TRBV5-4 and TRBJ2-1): ETGVTQSPTHLIKTRGQQVTLRCSSQSGHNTVSWYQQALGQGPQFIFQYYREEENGRGNFPPRFSGLQFPNYSSELNVNALELDDSALYLCASLTLAEGEQFFGPGTRLTVL.

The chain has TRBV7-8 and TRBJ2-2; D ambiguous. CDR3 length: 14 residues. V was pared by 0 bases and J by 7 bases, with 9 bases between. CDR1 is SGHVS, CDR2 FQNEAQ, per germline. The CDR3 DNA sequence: TGTGCCAGCAGCTTAGCGGTCGGGCGCGGGGAGCTGTTTTTT. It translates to CASSLAVGRGELFF.

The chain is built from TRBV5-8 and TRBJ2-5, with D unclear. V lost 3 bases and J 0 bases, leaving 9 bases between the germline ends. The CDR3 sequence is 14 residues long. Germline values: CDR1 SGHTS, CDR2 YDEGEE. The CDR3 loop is CASSSGRNQETQYF. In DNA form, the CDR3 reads TGTGCCAGCAGCTCCGGTAGGAACCAAGAGACCCAGTACTTC. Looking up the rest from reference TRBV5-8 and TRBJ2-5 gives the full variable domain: EAGVTQSPTHLIKTRGQQATLRCSPISGHTSVYWYQQALGLGLQFLLWYDEGEERNRGNFPPRFSGRQFPNYSSELNVNALELEDSALYLCASSSGRNQETQYFGPGTRLLVL.

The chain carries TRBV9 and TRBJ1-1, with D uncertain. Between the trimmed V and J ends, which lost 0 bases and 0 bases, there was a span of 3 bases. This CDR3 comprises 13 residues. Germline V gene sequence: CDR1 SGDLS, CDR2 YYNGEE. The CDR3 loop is CASSVGMNTEAFF. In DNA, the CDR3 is TGTGCCAGCAGCGTAGGAATGAACACTGAAGCTTTCTTT. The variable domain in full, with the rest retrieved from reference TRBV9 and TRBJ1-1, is DSGVTQTPKHLITATGQRVTLRCSPRSGDLSVYWYQQSLDQGLQFLIQYYNGEERAKGNILERFSAQQFPDLHSELNLSSLELGDSALYFCASSVGMNTEAFFGQGTRLTVV.

For the CDR3, the DNA is TGTGCCAGCAGCGTAGCTGACGCCCGAGGGGAGCAGTACTTC. Translating it yields CASSVADARGEQYF. The chain has TRBV9 and TRBJ2-7; tentatively, D is TRBD2 (5 bases). Germline V gene sequence: CDR1 SGDLS, CDR2 YYNGEE. The ends were cut back, 0 bases at V and 7 bases at J, with 14 bases in the middle. The CDR3 extends over 14 amino acids.

The CDR3 bases are TGCGCCAGCAGTCAATTCCGGGACATCAGTAGCAATCAGCCCCAGCATTTT. As protein: CASSQFRDISSNQPQHF. The chain combines TRBV23-1 with TRBJ1-5, with D maybe TRBD1 (6 bases). TRBV23-1 is an ORF, with its function uncertain. The ends were cut back, 1 base at V and 0 bases at J, with 13 bases in the middle. CDR3 length: 17 amino acids.

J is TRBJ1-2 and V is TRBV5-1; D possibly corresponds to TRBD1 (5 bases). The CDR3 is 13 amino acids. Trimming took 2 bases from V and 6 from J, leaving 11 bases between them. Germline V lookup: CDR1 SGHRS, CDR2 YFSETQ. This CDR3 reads CASSFRDRDGYTF. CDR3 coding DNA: TGCGCCAGCAGCTTTAGGGACCGAGATGGCTACACCTTC. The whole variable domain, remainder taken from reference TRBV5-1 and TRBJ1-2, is KAGVTQTPRYLIKTRGQQVTLSCSPISGHRSVSWYQQTPGQGLQFLFEYFSETQRNKGNFPGRFSGRQFSNSRSEMNVSTLELGDSALYLCASSFRDRDGYTFGSGTRLTVV.